These 26 T cell receptor beta chains originate from one sample sequenced in a study of molecular identifiers for immune sequencing clone quantification. TCRdb recomputed calls from the PCR reads with MiXCR, one row per CDR3 protein. Of hundreds of thousands of distinct CDR3 sequences in the sample, about 20% were seen once. The sequencing sample was made of naive CD8+ T cells from blood, with Jurkat cell RNA spiked in. The subset is: FACS-sorted CD8+CD4-CCR7+CD45RA+ naive T cells. The receptor source for this set is a human donor in good health. Some libraries in this study had Jurkat cell RNA spiked in.

The CDR3 nucleotides are TGTGCCAGCAGCCAAGCGAACGCGGGACAAGATACGCAGTATTTT. Translated: CASSQANAGQDTQYF. The chain uses TRBV3-1 and TRBJ2-3; D tentatively reads TRBD1 or TRBD2 (6 bases each). The CDR3 consists of 15 residues. Germline CDR1 LGHDT, CDR2 YNNKEL (reference sequence). Between the trimmed V and J ends, which lost 1 base and 5 bases, there was a span of 13 bases.

J is TRBJ2-7 and V is TRBV20-1; TRBD2 matches 10 bases. The J segment lost 3 bases and the V segment lost 3 bases, leaving 8 bases of the junction unmatched. The CDR3 is 15 amino acids. Germline lookup yields CDR1 DFQATT and CDR2 SNEGSKA (reference sequence). The CDR3 nucleotides read TGCAGTGCTAGGGAACTAGCGGGACGTTTCTACGAGCAGTACTTC. It codes for CSARELAGRFYEQYF.

This clonotype has just a few counts. V and J are TRBV5-6 and TRBJ2-4; TRBD2 matches 9 bases. The CDR3 sequence is 13 residues long. CDR1 and CDR2 (germline): SGHDT, YYEEEE. V dropped 4 bases and J dropped 7; count of bases not matched to a gene: 3. CDR3 loop: CASSLGTSNIQYF. The CDR3 DNA reads as TGTGCCAGCAGCCTCGGGACTAGCAACATTCAGTACTTC.

This clonotype was counted ten times or more. The rearrangement uses TRBV5-5 and TRBJ1-1; D gene uncertain. CDR3 length: 14 residues. V was pared by 0 bases and J by 1 base, with 7 bases between. Germline loops: CDR1 SGHKS, CDR2 YYEKEE (reference sequence). The CDR3 coding sequence is TGTGCCAGCAGCTTGGGACCCAAGAACACTGAAGCTTTCTTT. It specifies CASSLGPKNTEAFF.

In regard to this clonotype: This sequence may be a read error, since a much larger clone differs from it by one base. The chain uses TRBV19 and TRBJ1-1; D is uncertain. CDR3 length equals 15 residues. Per the germline V gene, CDR1 is LNHDA and CDR2 is SQIVND (reference sequence). V was clipped by 1 base and J by 3 bases, with 12 bases between them. CDR3 DNA: TGTGCCAGTAGTATAGGTCCGCACTTGCACACTGAAGCTTTCTTT. It encodes CASSIGPHLHTEAFF.

The table lists this clonotype with many counts. The chain uses TRBV7-9 and TRBJ2-6; D is undetermined. Germline V CDR1 and CDR2: SEHNR, FQNEAQ (reference sequence). The CDR3 extends over 14 amino acids. V was trimmed by 2 bases and J by 4 bases, leaving 6 bases between them. Here the CDR3 reads CASSLSWGANVLTF. CDR3 bases: TGTGCCAGCAGCTTATCGTGGGGGGCCAACGTCCTGACTTTC.

This clonotype appeared many times. The chain links TRBV6-2 or TRBV6-3 to TRBJ2-7; 10 bases align to TRBD1. The CDR3 loop spans 14 amino acids. Germline V gene sequence: CDR1 MNHEY, CDR2 SVGEGT. J was trimmed by 3 bases and V by 6 bases; bases with no gene match: 5. The CDR3 sequence: CASRIGTGDYEQYF. The CDR3 nucleotides are TGTGCCAGCAGAATCGGGACAGGGGACTACGAGCAGTACTTC.

This clonotype was recorded at least ten times. The rearrangement uses TRBV29-1 and TRBJ2-3, with D unclear. Per the germline V gene, CDR1 is SQVTM and CDR2 is ANQGSEA. The CDR3 runs to 15 residues. The V gene lost 3 bases and the J gene lost 1 base, with 14 bases spanning the gap. The CDR3 sequence: CSVEGSQSRTDTQYF. As DNA, the CDR3 is TGCAGCGTTGAGGGATCACAGAGCCGCACAGATACGCAGTATTTT.

At least ten counts were recorded for this clonotype. The CDR3, as DNA: TGCGCCAGCAGCTCGGACAGGGCGGCTGGAAACACCATATATTTT. Translating gives CASSSDRAAGNTIYF. The rearrangement joins TRBV5-1 to TRBJ1-3; 8 positions agree with TRBD1. With 3 bases clipped from V and 2 bases from J, the junction kept 4 bases outside the gene matches. This CDR3 is built from 15 residues. Per the germline V gene, CDR1 is SGHRS and CDR2 is YFSETQ.

This clonotype was detected only a few times. The chain has TRBV2 and TRBJ2-2; 9 bases map to TRBD1. CDR3 length: 17 residues. Germline lookup yields CDR1 SNHLY and CDR2 FYNNEI. J lost 0 bases, V lost 4 bases, and 6 bases had no gene match. The CDR3 is CASSASTGGANTGELFF. The CDR3 DNA follows: TGTGCCAGCAGTGCTTCCACAGGGGGCGCGAACACCGGGGAGCTGTTTTTT. Looking up the rest from reference TRBV2 and TRBJ2-2 gives the full variable domain: EPEVTQTPSHQVTQMGQEVILRCVPISNHLYFYWYRQILGQKVEFLVSFYNNEISEKSEIFDDQFSVERPDGSNFTLKIRSTKLEDSAMYFCASSASTGGANTGELFFGEGSRLTVL.

The chain has TRBV12-3 or TRBV12-4 and TRBJ2-5; a weak D match, TRBD1 (5 bases). The CDR3 contains 13 residues. Trimming cost V 8 bases and J 0 bases, with 10 bases left between them. Here the CDR3 DNA reads TGTGCCAGCCGCCTCAGGGACCAAGAGACCCAGTACTTC. Translating it yields CASRLRDQETQYF.

The chain combines TRBV2 with TRBJ1-2; D unclear. The length of the CDR3 is 13 residues. The germline V gene has CDR1 SNHLY and CDR2 FYNNEI. Trimming left V 3 bases short and J 2 bases short, with 7 bases between. The CDR3 protein is CASSDVGNYGYTF. In DNA, the CDR3 is TGTGCCAGCAGTGACGTGGGGAACTATGGCTACACCTTC.

The sample holds one count of this clonotype. The chain couples TRBV7-2 to TRBJ2-7; D unclear. The ends were cut back, 3 bases at V and 0 bases at J, with 9 bases in the middle. CDR1 SGHTA and CDR2 FQGNSA come from the germline V gene. This CDR3 is built from 14 residues. The CDR3 DNA follows: TGTGCCAGCAGCTTCTACAAGGGCTCCTACGAGCAGTACTTC. It yields the protein CASSFYKGSYEQYF.

Of note for this clonotype: A single base separates this from a much larger clone, so it may be a read error. This rearrangement joins TRBV7-2 to TRBJ2-3, with TRBD2 matching 7 bases. The germline V gene encodes CDR1 SGHTA and CDR2 FQGNSA. Trimming took 5 bases from V and 2 from J; bases not matched to a gene: 10. CDR3 size: 16 residues. CDR3: CASSTGTTRFTDTQYF. The DNA of the CDR3 is TGTGCCAGCAGCACGGGGACTACCAGATTCACAGATACGCAGTATTTT.

Many counts were recorded for this clonotype. The chain has TRBV27 and TRBJ2-7; 9 nucleotides line up with TRBD2. The V gene end was trimmed by 0 bases and the J gene end by 0 bases; junction bases not matched to a gene: 0. This CDR3 is 15 amino acids long. CDR1 MNHEY and CDR2 SMNVEV come from the germline V gene (reference sequence). CDR3 in DNA: TGTGCCAGCAGTTTATCTAGCGGGAGCTCCTACGAGCAGTACTTC. Translation gives CASSLSSGSSYEQYF.

The sample holds many counts of this clonotype. This chain joins TRBV6-1 and TRBJ1-5; D is unresolved. Trimming shortened V by 6 bases and J by 3 bases, and 12 bases separated the two germline ends. Looked up from germline, CDR1 is MNHNS and CDR2 is SASEGT. This CDR3 has 14 amino acids. Here the CDR3 reads CASRTGFVNQPQHF. The CDR3 region has the DNA TGTGCCAGCAGGACTGGGTTCGTCAATCAGCCCCAGCATTTT.

Ten or more counts support this clonotype. The chain recombines TRBV11-2 with TRBJ2-1, with TRBD2 matching 7 bases. Germline V gene lookup returns CDR1 SGHAT and CDR2 FQNNGV. V lost 3 bases and J lost 7; bases outside the gene matches: 6. The length of the CDR3 is 14 residues. The CDR3 is CASSLAASGNEQFF. The CDR3 nucleotides are TGTGCCAGCAGCTTGGCGGCTAGCGGAAATGAGCAGTTCTTC.

As to this clonotype: Being one base from a much bigger clone, this may be a read error. The rearrangement uses TRBV3-1 and TRBJ1-1; D is possibly TRBD1 (6 bases). CDR1 and CDR2 from the germline V gene are LGHDT and YNNKEL (reference sequence). Trimming pared 1 base from V and 4 bases from J, leaving 16 bases between. CDR3 length equals 16 residues. CDR3 DNA: TGTGCCAGCAGCCAAGGGCTTTTTCGGGGGGCCACTGAAGCTTTCTTT. This gives the protein CASSQGLFRGATEAFF.

The V and J genes are TRBV19 and TRBJ2-1; either TRBD1 or TRBD2 may supply D (5 bases each). CDR1 and CDR2 from the germline V gene are LNHDA and SQIVND (reference sequence). V dropped 3 bases and J dropped 8 bases, with 20 bases sitting between them. The CDR3 is 16 amino acids. The CDR3 DNA reads as TGTGCCAGTAGTATCGCAGGGACCGGCGGTTGGGATGAGCAGTTCTTC. Protein sequence: CASSIAGTGGWDEQFF.

Concerning this clonotype: A much larger clonotype is one base distant, so this may be a read error. The V and J genes are TRBV5-6 and TRBJ1-1; a weak D match, TRBD1 (5 bases). The CDR3 totals 12 residues. CDR1 is SGHDT, CDR2 YYEEEE, per germline. CDR3 amino acids: CASSLTDTEALF. CDR3 DNA sequence: TGTGCCAGCAGCTTGACGGACACTGAAGCTCTCTTT. Supplemented by reference TRBV5-6 and TRBJ1-1, the full variable domain reads DAGVTQSPTHLIKTRGQQVTLRCSPKSGHDTVSWYQQALGQGPQFIFQYYEEEERQRGNFPDRFSGHQFPNYSSELNVNALLLGDSALYLCASSLTDTEALFGQGTRLTVV.

This clonotype was recorded many times. The V call is TRBV6-6, the J call TRBJ2-7; D tentatively reads TRBD1 or TRBD2 (5 bases each). The V end was cut by 5 bases, the J end by 3 bases, with 17 bases between. The CDR3 is made up of 15 amino acids. Germline CDR1 MNHNY, CDR2 SVGAGI (reference sequence). CDR3 loop: CASSKTGTVNYEQYF. The CDR3 DNA reads as TGTGCCAGCAGTAAGACCGGGACCGTAAACTACGAGCAGTACTTC.

This clonotype was seen ten or more times. J is TRBJ1-1 and V is TRBV12-3 or TRBV12-4; unclear D gene. The CDR3 runs to 11 residues. The V gene lost 2 bases and the J gene lost 6 bases, with 4 bases spanning the gap. This CDR3 reads CASSLSPEAFF. In DNA form, the CDR3 reads TGTGCCAGCAGTTTATCCCCTGAAGCTTTCTTT.

This clonotype was recorded at least ten times. V usage is TRBV12-5 and J usage is TRBJ2-5; unclear D gene. This CDR3 spans 14 amino acids. V lost 6 bases, J lost 3 bases, and 14 bases lay in between. The germline V gene has CDR1 LGHNT and CDR2 FRNRAP. This CDR3 is CASGPDLREETQYF. CDR3 sequence (DNA): TGTGCTAGTGGACCCGACCTCCGCGAAGAGACCCAGTACTTC.

This clonotype was found a few times. The chain carries TRBV20-1 and TRBJ2-5; D is perhaps TRBD2 (6 bases). This CDR3 is 14 amino acids long. V was shortened by 5 bases and J by 0 bases, with 13 bases between the two germline ends. CDR1 and CDR2 from the germline V gene are DFQATT and SNEGSKA (reference sequence). In nucleotides, the CDR3 is TGCAGTGCTGGGCTCGGGGACTACCAAGAGACCCAGTACTTC. It is translated as CSAGLGDYQETQYF.

This sequence joins TRBV12-3 or TRBV12-4 and TRBJ2-7; 10 bases align to TRBD1. The V and J ends lost 5 bases and 4 bases, in that order; junction bases with no gene match: 11. The CDR3 is made up of 16 amino acids. CDR3 region: CASSPSWDRGSYEQYF. Written as DNA, the CDR3 is TGTGCCAGCAGTCCCAGTTGGGACAGGGGTTCTTACGAGCAGTACTTC.

This clonotype was seen repeatedly, ten times or more. The chain joins TRBV6-5 to TRBJ1-5, with 10 bases lining up with TRBD1. V was pared by 6 bases and J by 3 bases, with 5 bases of the junction left unmatched. In germline, CDR1 is MNHEY, CDR2 SVGAGI. The CDR3 is 15 amino acids. Here the CDR3 reads CASSPDRGPNQPQHF. For the CDR3, the DNA is TGTGCCAGCAGCCCTGACAGGGGGCCCAATCAGCCCCAGCATTTT.